This is a list of T cell receptor beta chains from one sample in a study of T cell repertoires in cytomegalovirus infection. TCRdb analysed the reads with MiXCR anew, one entry per CDR3 protein. The table records roughly 60,000 distinct CDR3 sequences, about 33% of them present only once. Their antigens remain unidentified. The sample was PBMCs, sequenced either directly or after in vitro stimulation (not recorded which). The receptors come from a human donor in good health (CMV status not recorded). Some clones in this sample may be carry-over from other donors' samples. CDR3s include the opening cysteine and the closing phenylalanine or tryptophan. A D gene is named only where the DNA matches it firmly. The size entry is marked missing in some rows and otherwise reads once, few, many or a size class.

CDR3 DNA	CDR3 protein	V gene	J gene	clone size	D gene
TGTGCCAGCAGCCTCGGACTAGCGGGGGGAACACAAGAGACCCAGTACTTC	CASSLGLAGGTQETQYF	TRBV3-1	TRBJ2-5	many	TRBD2
TGTGCCAGTAGTATTGGGACCGCTACCCAGCATTTT	CASSIGTATQHF	TRBV19	TRBJ1-5	-	-
TGTGCCTGGAGTGTGATCGGCGAGCAGTACTTC	CAWSVIGEQYF	TRBV30	TRBJ2-7	-	-
TGTGCCAGCAGCTATGGGGGAGATACGCAGTATTTT	CASSYGGDTQYF	TRBV12-3/TRBV12-4	TRBJ2-3	few	-
TGCAGCGTTATATCCGGGACAGGGAGCTCCTACAATGAGCAGTTCTTC	CSVISGTGSSYNEQFF	TRBV29-1	TRBJ2-1	few	TRBD1
TGCAGTGCGACAACGGGACAGCCGAACTCAAACTCTGGAAACACCATATATTTT	CSATTGQPNSNSGNTIYF	TRBV20-1	TRBJ1-3	-	TRBD1
TGTGCCAGCAGGAGCTCCTATAATTCACCCCTCCACTTT	CASRSSYNSPLHF	TRBV7-9	TRBJ1-6	-	-
TGTGCCAGCACCGAAGGACTAGCGGGGTTTGAGACCCAGTACTTC	CASTEGLAGFETQYF	TRBV2	TRBJ2-5	many	TRBD2
TGTGCCAGCAGCGCTCCTGTGCGGGAGGGCCTGGTGACAGATACGCAGTATTTT	CASSAPVREGLVTDTQYF	TRBV7-9	TRBJ2-3	-	TRBD2
TGTGCCAGCAGCTTCCAATTCTCTGGGCTCATGAATTACGAGCAGTACTTC	CASSFQFSGLMNYEQYF	TRBV7-9	TRBJ2-7	-	-
TGTGCCAGCAGCGGGGGGAGAGAATCAAGGGGGTCCCAGTACTTC	CASSGGRESRGSQYF	TRBV28	TRBJ2-5	-	-
TGTGCCAGCAGCTTACGGCAGGGAGGAAACACCATATATTTT	CASSLRQGGNTIYF	TRBV7-8	TRBJ1-3	many	-
TGTGCCAGCAGCGCAAGGGACGGCTATAATTCACCCCTCCACTTT	CASSARDGYNSPLHF	TRBV9	TRBJ1-6	-	-
TGTGCCAGCAGCCCCCACCCGGAGGGGCGGTACGAGCAGTACTTC	CASSPHPEGRYEQYF	TRBV7-9	TRBJ2-7	-	-
TGTGCCAGCAGCGTAGGGGCTAGCAGTAGCACAGATACGCAGTATTTT	CASSVGASSSTDTQYF	TRBV9	TRBJ2-3	-	-
TGTGCCAGCAGCTTAGAGGGGCGTAGAGGCTACACCTTC	CASSLEGRRGYTF	TRBV7-2	TRBJ1-2	-	-
TGTGCCAGCAGTGATACAGGGAGGCTAGGTAATGAAAAACTGTTTTTT	CASSDTGRLGNEKLFF	TRBV12-3/TRBV12-4	TRBJ1-4	few	-
TGTGCCAGCAGGTTTTCACACCAGAGCTACGAGCAGTACTTC	CASRFSHQSYEQYF	TRBV7-2	TRBJ2-7	many	-
TGTGCCAGCAGCTTGGAAATTGACACTGAAGCTTTCTTT	CASSLEIDTEAFF	TRBV5-4	TRBJ1-1	once	-
TGTGCCAGCAGTTATCCAGGAGGGAGATACAATGAGCAGTTCTTC	CASSYPGGRYNEQFF	TRBV6-2/TRBV6-3	TRBJ2-1	-	-
TGTGCCAGCAGCTTGTTCCTCAGGGACTCTGGCTACACCTTC	CASSLFLRDSGYTF	TRBV5-5	TRBJ1-2	few	-
TGTGCCAGCAGCGTTCAGGGGGCCTGGGAAAAACTGTTTTTT	CASSVQGAWEKLFF	TRBV7-2	TRBJ1-4	-	TRBD1
TGTGCCAGCAGCCCCAGGATGGGGTACACTGAAGCTTTCTTT	CASSPRMGYTEAFF	TRBV6-2/TRBV6-3	TRBJ1-1	many	-
TGTGCCAGTAGGAAAACTAGTATCCGAGAGACCCAGTACTTC	CASRKTSIRETQYF	TRBV12-3/TRBV12-4	TRBJ2-5	-	-
TGTGCCAGCAGCTTTGGTTTCTATAGCAATCAGCCCCAGCATTTT	CASSFGFYSNQPQHF	TRBV7-2	TRBJ1-5	many	-
TGTGCCAGCAGTTTAGAGCGGGGGGCCTCGGAAGAGCAGTTCTTC	CASSLERGASEEQFF	TRBV27	TRBJ2-1	few	TRBD2
TGTGCCAGCAGCTTAGTGGTTGGGGACCACGAGCAGTACTTC	CASSLVVGDHEQYF	TRBV7-9	TRBJ2-7	few	-
TGTGCCAGCAGCCCCCTGGGGAGACAGGGGGGCGGCTACACCTTC	CASSPLGRQGGGYTF	TRBV7-2	TRBJ1-2	many	TRBD1
TGTGCCAGCAGCCTAGGATCGGGGTCACCCCTCCACTTT	CASSLGSGSPLHF	TRBV11-2	TRBJ1-6	many	-
TGTGCCAGCAGCCGCCACCCCTCCGGGACAGCCTCAAATGAGCAGTTCTTC	CASSRHPSGTASNEQFF	TRBV5-5	TRBJ2-1	-	TRBD1
TGTGCCAGCAGCCGACGCATCGGGAGTCAAGAGACCCAGTACTTC	CASSRRIGSQETQYF	TRBV27	TRBJ2-5	-	-
TGCGCCAGCAGCCGACGTTCTAGCGGGGGGGATACGCAGTATTTT	CASSRRSSGGDTQYF	TRBV4-1	TRBJ2-3	-	TRBD2
TGCAGTGCCCAACGGAATGAGCAGTTCTTC	CSAQRNEQFF	TRBV20-1	TRBJ2-1	-	-
TGTGCCAGCAGCTTAGACATGTACAATGAGCAGTTCTTC	CASSLDMYNEQFF	TRBV7-2	TRBJ2-1	many	-
TGTGCCAGCAGCCCCTATTTAGGACAGTGGTATAGCAATCAGCCCCAGCATTTT	CASSPYLGQWYSNQPQHF	TRBV7-2	TRBJ1-5	few	-
TGTGCCTGGAGTAAGGGCAGCGCAACCTACGAGCAGTACTTC	CAWSKGSATYEQYF	TRBV30	TRBJ2-7	-	-
TGTGCCAGCAGTTTATATAAGACTCCCACCGGGGAGCTGTTTTTT	CASSLYKTPTGELFF	TRBV27	TRBJ2-2	-	-
TGTGCCAGCTCACCACCGGTCGGCGGGAGCTCCTACAATGAGCAGCTCTTC	CASSPPVGGSSYNEQLF	TRBV18	TRBJ2-1	-	TRBD2
TGTGCCAGCAGCTTAGGGTCGTGGGGTACCGGGGAGCTGTTTTTT	CASSLGSWGTGELFF	TRBV7-2	TRBJ2-2	many	-
TGTGCCAGCAGTTTGGGTACGGCCGGGGAGCTGTTTTTT	CASSLGTAGELFF	TRBV27	TRBJ2-2	-	-
TGTGCCAGCAGCCCTGGGACGGCGTGGTCCGAGCAGTACTTC	CASSPGTAWSEQYF	TRBV7-2	TRBJ2-7	few	-
TGTGCCAGCAGTTTAGTCGGGGGAGCTTACAATGAGCAGTTCTTC	CASSLVGGAYNEQFF	TRBV12-3/TRBV12-4	TRBJ2-1	-	-
TGTGCTAGTGGCCCGACCGGGACTAGCGGGAAATTTAGGCGCGAGCAGTACTTC	CASGPTGTSGKFRREQYF	TRBV12-5	TRBJ2-7	-	TRBD2
TGTGCCAGCACTACAGGGATTAATCAGCCCCAGCATTTT	CASTTGINQPQHF	TRBV28	TRBJ1-5	-	-
TGTGCCAGTAGTCCCCATAGCGGGAGTTACAATGAGCAGTTCTTC	CASSPHSGSYNEQFF	TRBV19	TRBJ2-1	few	TRBD2